This TCR beta chain was retrieved from a study of shared clonotypes between healthy human individuals. The investigators split CD4+ cells into a CD45RA+ naive subset and a CD45RA-negative memory subset. TCRdb's copy holds only in-frame clones and misses some; the assay was immunoSEQ multiplex PCR. The data hold around 2.5 million clones, with 80% to 95% observed a single time. Comments on this clone: No antigen is known for it.

The CDR3 has 16 amino acids. CDR1 is SGHTA and CDR2 is FQGNSA in the germline V gene. The trim removed 2 bases at V and 6 bases at J, leaving 6 bases unmatched. Study outcomes and limitations: Lower generation probabilities were found for non-shared clonotypes than for those shared by all four donors.

The sample taken for sequencing was naive CD4+ T cells from PBMCs. Subset: CD45RA+ positively selected. V and J are TRBV7-2 and TRBJ2-2; 10 nucleotides match TRBD2. This TCR derives from a man between 18 and 35 years old in good health. Some clones in this sample may be carry-over from other donors' samples. The CDR3 DNA follows: TGTGCCAGCAGCTTAATGGGACTAGCGACGTCCGGGGAGCTGTTTTTT. Translating gives CASSLMGLATSGELFF.